Below are 31 T cell receptor beta chains sequenced from a single sample in a study of T cell repertoires in cytomegalovirus infection. These receptors' targets are unknown. TCRdb re-analysed the reads in MiXCR, keeping a single row per CDR3 protein. The sample has about 900,000 distinct CDR3 sequences, around 32% seen once. The source material was cultured CD8+ T cells from PBMCs, sampled from culture after CMV antigen stimulation. The receptors come from a human donor in good health (CMV status not recorded). Some clones in this sample may be carry-over from other donors' samples.

This clonotype was detected only a few times. The CDR3 region has the DNA TGTGCCAGCTCACTCGACTCCGGGACGACTAATGAAAAACTGTTTTTT. This gives the protein CASSLDSGTTNEKLFF. This chain connects TRBV18 to TRBJ1-4; possible D gene TRBD1, 5 bases. V was clipped by 4 bases and J by 2 bases, with 14 bases between them. Per the germline V gene, CDR1 is KGHSH and CDR2 is LQKENI. The CDR3 spans 16 residues. The whole variable domain, filled in from reference TRBV18 and TRBJ1-4, reads NAGVMQNPRHLVRRRGQEARLRCSPMKGHSHVYWYRQLPEEGLKFMVYLQKENIIDESGMPKERFSAEFPKEGPSILRIQQVVRGDSAAYFCASSLDSGTTNEKLFFGSGTQLSVL.

The chain has TRBV20-1 and TRBJ1-4, with TRBD1 identical over 8 bases. From germline, CDR1 is DFQATT and CDR2 SNEGSKA (reference sequence). The CDR3 contains 14 residues. V shed 3 bases and J 7 bases; nucleotides not matched to a gene: 7. The CDR3 DNA sequence: TGCAGTGCTAGTACGAACAGGGGGGGTGAAAAACTGTTTTTT. Amino acid sequence: CSASTNRGGEKLFF.

The sample holds many counts of this clonotype. This chain links TRBV7-9 with TRBJ2-5; 7 positions match TRBD2. Germline CDR1 and CDR2: SEHNR and FQNEAQ (reference sequence). J gave up 3 bases and V 5 bases, and 9 bases lay outside the gene matches. The CDR3 sequence is 15 residues long. The CDR3 protein is CASSTIGLAEETQYF. Written as DNA, the CDR3 is TGTGCCAGCAGCACTATTGGTCTAGCGGAAGAGACCCAGTACTTC. Using reference TRBV7-9 and TRBJ2-5 for the parts outside the CDR3, the full variable domain is DTGVSQNPRHKITKRGQNVTFRCDPISEHNRLYWYRQTLGQGPEFLTYFQNEAQLEKSRLLSDRFSAERPKGSFSTLEIQRTEQGDSAMYLCASSTIGLAEETQYFGPGTRLLVL.

The chain has TRBV27 and TRBJ1-1, with 10 positions matching TRBD1. V gave up 5 bases and J gave up 5 bases; unmatched junction bases: 11. The CDR3 runs to 16 residues. In germline, CDR1 is MNHEY, CDR2 SMNVEV (reference sequence). The CDR3 DNA sequence: TGTGCCAGCAGTCCCTTATCGACAGGGGGCTGGACTGAAGCTTTCTTT. Its translation is CASSPLSTGGWTEAFF.

The chain links TRBV5-1 to TRBJ2-2, with D possibly being TRBD2 (5 bases). Germline V gene lookup returns CDR1 SGHRS and CDR2 YFSETQ. Trimming removed 4 bases at V and 1 base at J, with 11 bases between. This CDR3 is built from 15 residues. CDR3 DNA: TGCGCCAGCAGCCCCCGACGGGAGAACACCGGGGAGCTGTTTTTT. This codes for CASSPRRENTGELFF. The whole variable domain, remainder taken from reference TRBV5-1 and TRBJ2-2, is KAGVTQTPRYLIKTRGQQVTLSCSPISGHRSVSWYQQTPGQGLQFLFEYFSETQRNKGNFPGRFSGRQFSNSRSEMNVSTLELGDSALYLCASSPRRENTGELFFGEGSRLTVL.

A remark on this clonotype: With a much larger clone just one base away, this may be a read error. For the CDR3, the DNA is TGTGCCAGCAGCTTAGGGACTAGCGGGGGGGCCACAGATACGCAGTATTTT. Translated, it gives CASSLGTSGGATDTQYF. The chain has TRBV7-9 and TRBJ2-3, with TRBD2 identical over 15 bases. V shed 1 base and J 2 bases; nucleotides not matched to a gene: 1. Germline CDR1 and CDR2: SEHNR and FQNEAQ (reference sequence). The CDR3 totals 17 residues.

This clonotype was observed at least ten times. V is TRBV7-8 and J is TRBJ2-1; 10 nucleotides line up with TRBD2. J lost 7 bases, V lost 2 bases, and 8 bases had no gene match. CDR1 and CDR2 from the germline V gene are SGHVS and FQNEAQ. The CDR3 is 16 amino acids. The CDR3 sequence: CASSLNLAGAGNEQFF. DNA of the CDR3: TGTGCCAGCAGCTTAAACCTAGCGGGGGCGGGAAATGAGCAGTTCTTC.

J is TRBJ1-1 and V is TRBV6-5; D gene unclear. This CDR3 region has 14 residues. Germline V gene data show CDR1 as MNHEY and CDR2 as SVGAGI. Trimming removed 0 bases from V and 3 bases from J, with 8 bases in between. DNA for the CDR3: TGTGCCAGCAGTTACTCAGACTCCCACACTGAAGCTTTCTTT. Its translation is CASSYSDSHTEAFF.

This clonotype was observed at least ten times. J is TRBJ1-5 and V is TRBV10-3; TRBD1 is a possible D gene (6 bases). The CDR3 runs to 14 residues. Trimming pared 10 bases from V and 0 bases from J, leaving 13 bases between. Germline V CDR1 and CDR2: ENHRY, SYGVKD. CDR3 in DNA: TGTGCCACGTCGGGGGCATATAGCAATCAGCCCCAGCATTTT. Its protein product is CATSGAYSNQPQHF.

The table lists this clonotype with many counts. The chain has TRBV7-6 and TRBJ2-2; weak D call: TRBD1 (7 bases). This CDR3 contains 17 residues. CDR1 and CDR2 (germline): SGHVS, FNYEAQ. Trimming left V 5 bases short and J 1 base short, with 17 bases between. CDR3 sequence (DNA): TGTGCCAGCAGCCCGTCACATCAGGGGGGGAACACCGGGGAGCTGTTTTTT. Translation gives CASSPSHQGGNTGELFF.

The chain joins TRBV5-6 to TRBJ2-3; 10 bases map to TRBD1. This CDR3 is 16 amino acids long. Germline CDR1 and CDR2: SGHDT and YYEEEE. V shed 3 bases, J shed 4 bases, and the junction held 8 bases outside the gene matches. The CDR3 DNA reads as TGTGCCAGCAGCTCCGCCGACAGGGGGCGCGCAGATACGCAGTATTTT. Protein sequence: CASSSADRGRADTQYF.

This clonotype has a handful of counts. The V gene is TRBV12-3 or TRBV12-4, the J gene TRBJ1-2, with 7 bases that match TRBD1. V lost 5 bases, J lost 2 bases, and 8 bases stayed unmatched. The CDR3 spans 15 residues. CDR3 amino acids: CASSPGGGRNYGYTF. CDR3 in DNA: TGTGCCAGCAGTCCAGGGGGGGGCCGAAACTATGGCTACACCTTC.

Only a few counts were recorded for this clonotype. The rearrangement joins TRBV6-5 to TRBJ1-4; D is possibly TRBD1 (5 bases). The CDR3 totals 15 residues. V shed 0 bases and J shed 3 bases, with 8 bases lying between them. Looked up from germline, CDR1 is MNHEY and CDR2 is SVGAGI. In DNA, the CDR3 is TGTGCCAGCAGTTACTCGAGAGGGGCTAATGAAAAACTGTTTTTT. Amino acid sequence: CASSYSRGANEKLFF.

The rearrangement uses TRBV7-9 and TRBJ1-1; D uncertain. V lost 4 bases and J lost 8, with 8 bases in between. CDR3 length equals 11 residues. Per the germline V gene, CDR1 is SEHNR and CDR2 is FQNEAQ (reference sequence). In nucleotides, the CDR3 is TGTGCCAGCAGCTCCAAGACCGAAGCTTTCTTT. This encodes CASSSKTEAFF.

In this sample, this clonotype turned up many times. V usage is TRBV7-2 and J usage is TRBJ1-5, with 7 bases fitting TRBD1. The V and J ends lost 1 base and 13 bases, in that order; junction bases with no gene match: 10. This CDR3 spans 14 amino acids. CDR1 is SGHTA, CDR2 FQGNSA, per germline. CDR3 protein: CASSLGRGQNEQHF. DNA of the CDR3: TGTGCCAGCAGCTTAGGTCGGGGACAGAACGAACAGCATTTT.

V usage is TRBV7-8 and J usage is TRBJ2-3; D gene uncertain. The CDR3 sequence is 14 residues long. Trimming stripped 5 bases from V and 7 bases from J, with 16 bases between. Germline CDR1 and CDR2: SGHVS and FQNEAQ. The CDR3 bases are TGTGCCAGCAGCCCCCCTGGGCCTGTCAATACGCAGTATTTT. Its protein product is CASSPPGPVNTQYF.

The V gene is TRBV15, the J gene TRBJ2-3; D remains unclear. Germline CDR1 reads LNHNV; CDR2 reads YYDKDF (reference sequence). The CDR3 has 15 residues. V was clipped by 1 base and J by 0 bases, with 8 bases between them. CDR3: CATSRAATSTDTQYF. The CDR3 region has the DNA TGTGCCACCAGCAGAGCCGCTACTAGCACAGATACGCAGTATTTT.

The J gene is TRBJ1-1, the V gene TRBV4-3, with 10 nucleotides matching TRBD1. CDR1 and CDR2 (germline): LGHNA, YSLEER. Germline trimming cut 0 bases from V and 3 bases from J; bases unmatched to any gene: 7. CDR3 length equals 17 residues. As DNA, the CDR3 is TGCGCCAGCAGCCAAGATGAGGACAGGGGGGTTGACACTGAAGCTTTCTTT. Translation gives CASSQDEDRGVDTEAFF.

This clonotype has a handful of counts. J is TRBJ1-1 and V is TRBV4-3; 7 bases align to TRBD1. CDR3 length equals 17 residues. V was clipped by 1 base and J by 0 bases; unmatched bases: 8. The germline CDR1 and CDR2 sequences are LGHNA and YSLEER. In DNA, the CDR3 is TGCGCCAGCAGCCAAGTGGGGCAAGGGGGCATGAACACTGAAGCTTTCTTT. It translates to CASSQVGQGGMNTEAFF.

The chain carries TRBV6-6 and TRBJ2-1, with 15 bases identical to TRBD2. Germline trimming cut 7 bases from V and 5 bases from J; bases unmatched to any gene: 9. The CDR3 runs 17 residues. The V gene's germline CDR1 is MNHNY and CDR2 SVGAGI (reference sequence). The CDR3 loop reads CASKPSGTSGGNNEQFF. The DNA of the CDR3 is TGTGCCAGCAAGCCCAGCGGGACTAGCGGGGGGAACAATGAGCAGTTCTTC.

This chain uses TRBV7-9 with TRBJ1-2; TRBD1 matches 9 bases. J gave up 9 bases and V 5 bases, and 4 bases lay outside the gene matches. The CDR3 runs 12 residues. The germline gives CDR1 SEHNR, CDR2 FQNEAQ (reference sequence). CDR3 amino acids: CASSEGQGSYTF. The CDR3 DNA reads TGTGCCAGCAGCGAAGGACAGGGGAGCTACACCTTC.

This clonotype was counted between two and nine times. V and J are TRBV11-2 and TRBJ1-2, with a weak D call TRBD1 (5 bases). With 4 bases removed from V and 0 bases from J, the gap between germline ends came to 9 bases. Germline V gene data show CDR1 as SGHAT and CDR2 as FQNNGV. The CDR3 is 14 residues long. CDR3 amino acids: CASSYDSSNYGYTF. The CDR3 DNA reads as TGTGCCAGCAGCTACGACAGTTCTAACTATGGCTACACCTTC.

This clonotype occurred a few times. This chain connects TRBV7-6 to TRBJ1-1, with D perhaps matching TRBD1 (5 bases). Trimming pared 7 bases from V and 7 bases from J, leaving 13 bases between. Germline V gives CDR1 SGHVS, CDR2 FNYEAQ. This CDR3 spans 12 amino acids. The DNA of the CDR3 is TGTGCCAGCACCGTACCGGGGCTTGAAGCTTTCTTT. It translates to CASTVPGLEAFF.

The rearrangement uses TRBV7-9 and TRBJ1-2, with D perhaps TRBD1 (5 bases). This CDR3 is built from 12 residues. V was pared by 5 bases and J by 10 bases, with 14 bases between. CDR1 and CDR2 from the germline V gene are SEHNR and FQNEAQ (reference sequence). The CDR3 DNA is TGTGCCAGCAGCCCCTCCGAAGGGGCCTACACCTTC. Translating it yields CASSPSEGAYTF. Full variable domain (missing parts from reference TRBV7-9 and TRBJ1-2): DTGVSQNPRHKITKRGQNVTFRCDPISEHNRLYWYRQTLGQGPEFLTYFQNEAQLEKSRLLSDRFSAERPKGSFSTLEIQRTEQGDSAMYLCASSPSEGAYTFGSGTRLTVV.

This clonotype has just one count. One end of the junction is discordant with germline, which a read error may explain. V and J are TRBV13 and TRBJ2-1; D gene uncertain. This CDR3 is built from 17 residues. Germline CDR1 is PRHDT and CDR2 is FYEKMQ (reference sequence). CDR3 loop: CVSSLRGRRSSYNEQFF. The CDR3 nucleotides are TGTGTCAGCAGCTTAAGAGGCCGTAGGAGCTCCTACAATGAGCAGTTCTTC.

This sequence joins TRBV29-1 and TRBJ1-1; D gene ambiguous. Germline V CDR1 and CDR2: SQVTM, ANQGSEA. The CDR3 runs 12 residues. The V and J ends lost 4 bases and 4 bases respectively, with 10 bases between them. The CDR3: CSVVRRGTEAFF. In DNA form, the CDR3 reads TGCAGCGTTGTCCGGCGGGGCACTGAAGCTTTCTTT.

The chain couples TRBV29-1 to TRBJ2-3, with D maybe TRBD1 (5 bases). The CDR3 has 13 residues. V lost 7 bases and J 2 bases, leaving 13 bases between the germline ends. Looked up from germline, CDR1 is SQVTM and CDR2 is ANQGSEA. CDR3 amino acids: CSGQGGNTDTQYF. CDR3 coding DNA: TGCAGCGGCCAGGGTGGAAACACAGATACGCAGTATTTT.

V gene TRBV13 combines with J gene TRBJ1-2; 8 nucleotides match TRBD1. Germline V CDR1 and CDR2: PRHDT, FYEKMQ (reference sequence). This CDR3 region has 15 residues. Germline trimming cut 4 bases from V and 4 bases from J; bases unmatched to any gene: 8. The CDR3 DNA follows: TGTGCCAGCAGCTCCACCCAGGGGGCGGCCTATGGCTACACCTTC. As protein: CASSSTQGAAYGYTF. Together with reference TRBV13 and TRBJ1-2, the CDR3 gives the full variable domain: AAGVIQSPRHLIKEKRETATLKCYPIPRHDTVYWYQQGPGQDPQFLISFYEKMQSDKGSIPDRFSAQQFSDYHSELNMSSLELGDSALYFCASSSTQGAAYGYTFGSGTRLTVV.

This clonotype was seen just once. The chain joins TRBV12-3 or TRBV12-4 to TRBJ2-3; a weak D match, TRBD2 (6 bases). V dropped 5 bases and J dropped 0 bases, with 12 bases sitting between them. CDR3 size: 15 residues. The CDR3 DNA reads TGTGCCAGCAGTCGACTAGAAGCTAGCACAGATACGCAGTATTTT. Its translation is CASSRLEASTDTQYF.

This clonotype has more than one count but fewer than ten. This chain connects TRBV7-2 to TRBJ1-1; 7 bases align to TRBD1. Unmatched junction bases numbered 12, after V lost 5 bases and J lost 0 bases. CDR1 SGHTA and CDR2 FQGNSA come from the germline V gene. This CDR3 has 17 residues. The CDR3 is CASSTQGDSFMNTEAFF. The CDR3 bases are TGTGCCAGCAGCACTCAAGGGGACAGCTTCATGAACACTGAAGCTTTCTTT.

The count of this clonotype is one. The V gene is TRBV12-5, the J gene TRBJ2-1, with TRBD2 matching over 7 bases. The germline V gene encodes CDR1 LGHNT and CDR2 FRNRAP. This CDR3 is built from 12 residues. The V and J ends lost 6 bases and 14 bases, in that order; junction bases with no gene match: 10. This chain's CDR3 is CASGAGLVVEFF. The DNA of the CDR3 is TGTGCTAGTGGCGCCGGACTAGTCGTAGAGTTCTTC.